This T cell receptor (beta chain) was sequenced during a study of T-cell memory formation after mild COVID-19 (dated by TCRdb to about 2021). In the study overall: TCR sequence clusters from the two donors were largely donor specific. The cohort comprised two young, previously healthy adult volunteers, one female and one male. Longitudinal TCRalpha and TCRbeta repertoire sequencing tracked T-cell clones expanding and contracting after mild COVID-19 in two donors.

Ficoll-Paque density gradient centrifugation was the method used to isolate PBMCs. This clonotype showed up many times. Its specific antigen is unknown. No base quality values were provided; no much bigger clone lies one nucleotide off. The CDR3 measures 14 amino acids from cysteine to phenylalanine. Only CDR3 DNA is held: 42 bases, read in frame from base 1. In the germline V gene (reference sequence), CDR1 corresponds to DFQATT and CDR2 to SNEGSKA. V and J lose 3 bases and 8 bases, and a span of 19 bases separates them. The investigation overall reported the following: Contracting CD4+ clones appeared mostly in the CM and EM memory subsets, whereas CD8+ clones were enriched in EMRA. The second-wave clones that peaked on day 37 were not confirmed to be SARS-CoV-2 specific. From day 15 to 85, contracting clones showed balanced CD4/CD8 phenotypes, whereas a second wave of clones that expanded from day 15 to 37 leaned towards CD4+. The detection of some responding clones in pre-infection memory suggests that pre-existing cross-reactive memory T cells joined the SARS-CoV-2 response. Only a couple of mild cases were covered in the study, and larger cohorts including severe cases with pre-infection samples were considered necessary.

This sample was sequenced with an Illumina NovaSeq 6000. TCRalpha and TCRbeta cDNA libraries were built by 5'RACE with constant-segment primers, adding sample barcodes and unique molecular identifiers. Trizol reagent was used to extract RNA from every sample. Libraries were amplified in two PCR steps, with a second sample barcode and Illumina TruSeq adapters added in the second step. Sequencing of libraries was performed on an Illumina NovaSeq with 2 x 150 bp paired-end reads. The authors' pipeline ran thus. Reads were demultiplexed and collapsed into UMI-guided consensus sequences with migec v1.2.7. Using mixcr v2.1.11, the UMI consensuses were aligned to TRA and TRB V and J templates and assembled into clonotypes. A clonotype was counted as expanded or contracted only when both edgeR and NoisET called the clonotype significant, with the noise models trained on biological replicates. For edgeR calls, the cutoffs were a false discovery rate-adjusted p below 0.01 and a log2 fold-change threshold of 1. As an exploratory analysis of dynamics, PCA with hierarchical clustering was applied to max-normalized trajectories of the 1000 most abundant clonotypes. Separately sequenced CD4+ and CD8+ repertoires were used to assign the CD4 or CD8 phenotype of responding clones. The public sequencing data were trimmed at Q25 with fastp and processed into clonotypes with MiXCR by TCRdb, which kept only in-frame beta chains. Every distinct CDR3 protein forms one entry, paired with its most common genes and DNA. The V and J calls come from TCRdb's annotation, not from the publication. The sample table holds under 200,000 distinct CDR3 sequences, of which 9.5% to 13% were seen once. About 3.8% of the sample is in the top ten clones.

The sample taken for sequencing was PBMCs or a T cell subset sorted from them (not recorded which). This receptor chain uses TRBV20-1 and TRBJ1-2, with TRBD1 as a weak D call on 6 bases. The TCR comes from a young man who had mild COVID-19 (a few samples of this study predate the infection). The sample titles of this study are shuffled in the database, so cell type and time point are left out; the donor was told from shared clones. The bases are TGCAGTGCTAGGACGGGAAAGGGGGTGTTAGGCTACACCTTC. This codes for CSARTGKGVLGYTF.